This is a list of T cell receptor beta chains from one sample in a study of cytomegalovirus exposure and HLA in healthy donors. Data came from immunoSEQ multiplex PCR; TCRdb stores just in-frame clones and leaves some out. The sample carries 170,000 or so clones, more than 60% recorded once. Sequencing input: PBMCs. Receptors were obtained from a woman aged 55-69 years in good health and CMV-seropositive. Each CDR3 is given with its conserved first and last residue. D genes are given only for firm matches. Where a row states a size, it is once, few, many or the class of an expanded clone; other rows omit it.

v_call: TRBV11-3
clone_size: -
d_call: TRBD1
cdr3_length: 14
j_call: TRBJ1-1
cdr3_nt: TGTGCCAGCAGCTGGGACAGGGGAGACACTGAAGCTTTCTTT
cdr3_aa: CASSWDRGDTEAFF

v_call: TRBV7-9
clone_size: -
d_call: TRBD1
cdr3_length: 14
j_call: TRBJ1-4
cdr3_nt: TGTGCCAGCACCAGGGGGTTGGTATCTGAAAAACTGTTTTTT
cdr3_aa: CASTRGLVSEKLFF

v_call: TRBV20-1
clone_size: -
d_call: -
cdr3_length: 10
j_call: TRBJ1-1
cdr3_nt: TGCAGTGCTAGCGGCACTGAAGCTTTCTTT
cdr3_aa: CSASGTEAFF

v_call: TRBV28
clone_size: -
d_call: -
cdr3_length: 14
j_call: TRBJ2-7
cdr3_nt: TGTGCCAGCATCTGGGGCCGTAGCTCCTACGAGCAGTACTTC
cdr3_aa: CASIWGRSSYEQYF

v_call: TRBV5-1
clone_size: -
d_call: -
cdr3_length: 15
j_call: TRBJ2-1
cdr3_nt: TGCGCCAGCAGCCCCCAGGGAAGCTCCTACAATGAGCAGTTCTTC
cdr3_aa: CASSPQGSSYNEQFF

v_call: TRBV7-2
clone_size: -
d_call: TRBD2
cdr3_length: 16
j_call: TRBJ2-3
cdr3_nt: TGTGCCAGCAGCTTAGCTGGACTAGCTGTAACAGATACGCAGTATTTT
cdr3_aa: CASSLAGLAVTDTQYF

v_call: TRBV15
clone_size: -
d_call: -
cdr3_length: 12
j_call: TRBJ2-7
cdr3_nt: TGTGCCACCAGCAGACAATCCTACGAGCAGTACTTC
cdr3_aa: CATSRQSYEQYF

v_call: TRBV10-3
clone_size: -
d_call: TRBD1
cdr3_length: 13
j_call: TRBJ2-3
cdr3_nt: TGTGCCACCCAACAGGGGAGCACAGATACGCAGTATTTT
cdr3_aa: CATQQGSTDTQYF

v_call: TRBV29-1
clone_size: -
d_call: -
cdr3_length: 13
j_call: TRBJ2-2
cdr3_nt: TGCAGCGTTGAAGAGGGGACATACGGGGAGCTGTTTTTT
cdr3_aa: CSVEEGTYGELFF

v_call: TRBV18
clone_size: -
d_call: TRBD1
cdr3_length: 14
j_call: TRBJ1-1
cdr3_nt: TGTGCCAGCTCACACGGGACAGTGAACACTGAAGCTTTCTTT
cdr3_aa: CASSHGTVNTEAFF

v_call: TRBV5-1
clone_size: -
d_call: -
cdr3_length: 16
j_call: TRBJ2-5
cdr3_nt: TGCGCCAGCAGCTTGGCCGGCAGCGGAGGCCCAGAGACCCAGTACTTC
cdr3_aa: CASSLAGSGGPETQYF

v_call: TRBV4-2
clone_size: -
d_call: -
cdr3_length: 15
j_call: TRBJ1-4
cdr3_nt: TGTGCCAGCAGCCAAGAGGCCGGACTTAATGAAAAACTGTTTTTT
cdr3_aa: CASSQEAGLNEKLFF

v_call: TRBV5-1
clone_size: -
d_call: TRBD2
cdr3_length: 15
j_call: TRBJ2-1
cdr3_nt: TGCGCCAGCAGCGACGGGACTAGCGCTAACAATGAGCAGTTCTTC
cdr3_aa: CASSDGTSANNEQFF

v_call: TRBV27
clone_size: -
d_call: TRBD2
cdr3_length: 15
j_call: TRBJ2-3
cdr3_nt: TGTGCCAGCAGTTTGAGCGGGGATCGCACAGATACGCAGTATTTT
cdr3_aa: CASSLSGDRTDTQYF

v_call: TRBV2
clone_size: few
d_call: -
cdr3_length: 15
j_call: TRBJ1-1
cdr3_nt: TGTGCCAGCGGCAGGAGGGCGCGTGGGAACACTGAAGCTTTCTTT
cdr3_aa: CASGRRARGNTEAFF

v_call: TRBV10-3
clone_size: -
d_call: -
cdr3_length: 14
j_call: TRBJ2-7
cdr3_nt: TGTGCCATCAGTGCGGGGGTGGCGACCTACGAGCAGTACTTC
cdr3_aa: CAISAGVATYEQYF

v_call: TRBV27
clone_size: -
d_call: -
cdr3_length: 15
j_call: TRBJ2-6
cdr3_nt: TGTGCCAGCAGGAAGCAAAGCTCTGGGGCCAACGGCCTGACTTTC
cdr3_aa: CASRKQSSGANGLTF

v_call: TRBV7-8
clone_size: -
d_call: TRBD1
cdr3_length: 22
j_call: TRBJ1-1
cdr3_nt: TGTGCCAGCAGCCTCCGCCCCTACCTTAAGAGTTCGGACAGGGGGAGTGGCACTGAAGCTTTCTTT
cdr3_aa: CASSLRPYLKSSDRGSGTEAFF